One and the same sample provided the 14 T cell receptor beta chains below, sequenced in a study of response to subunit inactivated influenza vaccine. TCRdb re-called the RT-PCR reads through MiXCR, storing one row per CDR3 protein. Of around 760,000 distinct CDR3 sequences in the sample, approximately 13% were seen once. The sample was PBMCs from blood, taken roughly 2 weeks before vaccination. All receptors derive from a man in his fifties or sixties who received an inactivated influenza vaccine.

CDR3 amino acids: CASSRTSGAYSYEQYF. For the CDR3, the DNA is TGTGCCAGCAGCAGGACTAGCGGGGCGTACTCCTACGAGCAGTACTTC. V is TRBV7-9 and J is TRBJ2-7; 12 bases match TRBD2. Germline V gene data show CDR1 as SEHNR and CDR2 as FQNEAQ (reference sequence). The CDR3 spans 16 residues. V lost 5 bases, J lost 0 bases, and 5 bases stayed unmatched.

J is TRBJ2-5 and V is TRBV18, with D possibly matching TRBD2 (6 bases). The CDR3 loop spans 16 amino acids. CDR1 is KGHSH and CDR2 is LQKENI in the germline V gene. Trimming took off 8 bases at V and 7 bases at J, with 26 bases between the two ends. CDR3 region: CASRHLGRNRPRTQYF. The DNA of the CDR3 is TGTGCCAGCCGACACCTGGGGAGGAACCGGCCCAGGACCCAGTACTTC. Full variable domain (remainder filled in from reference TRBV18 and TRBJ2-5): NAGVMQNPRHLVRRRGQEARLRCSPMKGHSHVYWYRQLPEEGLKFMVYLQKENIIDESGMPKERFSAEFPKEGPSILRIQQVVRGDSAAYFCASRHLGRNRPRTQYFGPGTRLLVL.

This clonotype was seen a few times. The chain uses TRBV20-1 and TRBJ2-7, with D tentatively TRBD2 (6 bases). Germline V gene sequence: CDR1 DFQATT, CDR2 SNEGSKA (reference sequence). The CDR3 is made up of 15 amino acids. Trimming stripped 0 bases from V and 0 bases from J, with 12 bases between. The CDR3 bases are TGCAGTGCTAGAGATCGGGTAGCGGTCTCCTACGAGCAGTACTTC. This translates into CSARDRVAVSYEQYF.

This clonotype was observed a few times. V is TRBV10-3 and J is TRBJ2-2, with 7 positions matching TRBD2. The CDR3 loop spans 15 amino acids. The ends lost 6 bases at V and 4 bases at J; junction bases unmatched: 8. Looked up from germline, CDR1 is ENHRY and CDR2 is SYGVKD. As DNA, the CDR3 is TGTGCCATCAGGGGTGCCCCGGGGGGCACCGGGGAGCTGTTTTTT. Its protein is CAIRGAPGGTGELFF.

This chain joins TRBV6-1 and TRBJ2-1; 14 bases fit TRBD2. The CDR3 is 15 residues long. Germline CDR1 reads MNHNS; CDR2 reads SASEGT. V lost 6 bases, J lost 10 bases, and 8 bases stayed unmatched. CDR3 coding DNA: TGTGCCAGCAGGGCAAGGACTAGCGGGGGGAACGAGCAGTTCTTC. It is translated as CASRARTSGGNEQFF.

The genes are TRBV11-3 and TRBJ2-7, with a possible D match to TRBD2 (7 bases). Trimming shortened V by 3 bases and J by 1 base, and 16 bases separated the two germline ends. The CDR3 spans 16 residues. Germline CDR1 reads SGHNT; CDR2 reads YENEEA. CDR3 DNA: TGTGCCAGCAGCTTGGGAGGGGGTTCCTTTTCCTACGAGCAGTACTTC. It yields the protein CASSLGGGSFSYEQYF.

This clonotype was counted between two and nine times. The rearrangement uses TRBV7-9 and TRBJ2-1; a possible D gene is TRBD2 (5 bases). Germline lookup yields CDR1 SEHNR and CDR2 FQNEAQ (reference sequence). The CDR3 spans 14 residues. The V and J ends lost 2 bases and 6 bases respectively, with 11 bases between them. The CDR3, as DNA: TGTGCCAGCAGCTTAACTCGGGGAGCCAATGAGCAGTTCTTC. Residues: CASSLTRGANEQFF.

This clonotype has a single count. V and J are TRBV7-8 and TRBJ2-7; TRBD1 might be the D (5 bases). CDR3 size: 12 residues. Trimming took 5 bases from V and 2 from J, leaving 7 bases between them. Germline CDR1 reads SGHVS; CDR2 reads FQNEAQ. DNA for the CDR3: TGTGCCAGCAGCGGACACCCCTACGAGCAGTACTTC. Its protein product is CASSGHPYEQYF.

This clonotype has at least ten counts. The genes are TRBV28 and TRBJ1-2; D is possibly TRBD1 (5 bases). The germline V gene has CDR1 MDHEN and CDR2 SYDVKM. V dropped 7 bases and J dropped 8 bases, with 20 bases sitting between them. The length of the CDR3 is 14 residues. The CDR3 here is CASTLIRGITGYTF. As DNA, the CDR3 is TGTGCCAGCACCTTGATTAGGGGCATAACGGGCTACACCTTC.

This clonotype was detected only a few times. V and J are TRBV24-1 and TRBJ1-2; D not resolved. Germline CDR1 and CDR2: KGHDR and SFDVKD. V lost 2 bases and J 2 bases, leaving 14 bases between the germline ends. The CDR3 totals 16 residues. In DNA form, the CDR3 reads TGTGCCACCAGTGATTCACGCTCGGGCCGGAACTATGGCTACACCTTC. It codes for CATSDSRSGRNYGYTF.

The rearrangement uses TRBV28 and TRBJ2-5; tentatively, D is TRBD2 (6 bases). Between the trimmed V and J ends, which lost 6 bases and 2 bases, there was a span of 22 bases. CDR1 and CDR2 (germline): MDHEN, SYDVKM. The CDR3 is made up of 17 amino acids. The DNA of the CDR3 is TGTGCCAGCAGCTCTACCTGGGACTCGGTGTTTCAAGAGACCCAGTACTTC. Translating gives CASSSTWDSVFQETQYF.

In this sample, this clonotype turned up a few times. The chain links TRBV5-1 to TRBJ1-2; D may be TRBD1 (5 bases). V was shortened by 1 base and J by 7 bases, with 17 bases between the two germline ends. The CDR3 extends over 15 amino acids. Per germline, CDR1 SGHRS and CDR2 YFSETQ. The CDR3 DNA follows: TGCGCCAGCAGCTTGCCCGGGGCCCTCGGAAGTGGCTACACCTTC. Its protein product is CASSLPGALGSGYTF.

This clonotype is a singleton in its sample. This sequence joins TRBV7-2 and TRBJ1-2; D might be TRBD1 (5 bases). Germline assignment: CDR1 SGHTA and CDR2 FQGNSA. The germline V and J ends were trimmed by 7 bases and 10 bases, with 19 bases remaining between them. The CDR3 loop spans 13 amino acids. CDR3 sequence reads: CASTLGTEVIYTF. CDR3 in DNA: TGTGCCAGCACACTCGGGACTGAGGTCATCTACACCTTC.

The chain joins TRBV7-2 to TRBJ2-1, with unresolved D. CDR1 is SGHTA and CDR2 is FQGNSA in the germline V gene. The V end was cut by 6 bases, the J end by 9 bases, with 9 bases between. The CDR3 is 11 amino acids. CDR3 sequence: CASRFRTEQFF. The DNA for the CDR3 is TGTGCCAGCAGATTCAGGACTGAGCAGTTCTTC.